The 10 T cell receptor beta chains below were found in one sample sequenced in a study of blood T cell repertoires in COVID-19. Only in-frame clones appear in the TCRdb table, and some are missing; sequencing was by immunoSEQ multiplex PCR. The sample carries around 100,000 clones, approximately 89% recorded once. Specimen: peripheral blood. These receptors originate from a woman older than 75 in a cohort sampled during active COVID-19.

This chain uses TRBV18 with TRBJ2-5, with TRBD1 identical over 7 bases. Germline V gene data show CDR1 as KGHSH and CDR2 as LQKENI. This CDR3 has 15 residues. V gave up 6 bases and J gave up 2 bases; unmatched junction bases: 9. Written as DNA, the CDR3 is TGTGCCAGCTCCCTAGGACAGGTCAGTCAAGAGACCCAGTACTTC. This sequence encodes CASSLGQVSQETQYF.

The V and J genes are TRBV2 and TRBJ2-5, with no clear D. Germline CDR1 reads SNHLY; CDR2 reads FYNNEI. The V end lost 7 bases, the J end lost 4 bases, and 7 bases lay between the germline ends. The CDR3 spans 11 residues. This chain's CDR3 is CASTRTETQYF. The CDR3 DNA follows: TGTGCCAGCACTAGAACAGAGACCCAGTACTTC.

The rearrangement joins TRBV5-5 to TRBJ2-2; 7 positions match TRBD1. V lost 3 bases, J lost 0 bases, and 2 bases stayed unmatched. This CDR3 has 15 amino acids. The germline V gene has CDR1 SGHKS and CDR2 YYEKEE (reference sequence). CDR3 bases: TGTGCCAGCAGCTGGGGACAGACGAACACCGGGGAGCTGTTTTTT. Translating gives CASSWGQTNTGELFF.

The V gene is TRBV12-3 or TRBV12-4, the J gene TRBJ1-2; no reliable D call. This CDR3 comprises 13 residues. With 6 bases removed from V and 2 bases from J, the gap between germline ends came to 10 bases. CDR3 nucleotides: TGTGCCAGCAGCAGCGCTGGGAACTATGGCTACACCTTC. It encodes CASSSAGNYGYTF.

The gene calls are TRBV19 and TRBJ1-6; 9 nucleotides line up with TRBD1. V lost 5 bases and J lost 10; bases outside the gene matches: 9. The V gene's germline CDR1 is LNHDA and CDR2 SQIVND (reference sequence). The CDR3 spans 15 residues. The CDR3 is CASSSWDREGSPLHF. Written as DNA, the CDR3 is TGTGCCAGTAGTTCCTGGGACAGGGAAGGATCACCCCTCCACTTT.

V and J are TRBV5-4 and TRBJ2-1; 8 nucleotides match TRBD1. The CDR3 extends over 18 amino acids. CDR1 and CDR2 from the germline V gene are SGHNT and YYREEE (reference sequence). Trimming at V came to 3 bases and at J to 4 bases, leaving 15 bases not matched to a gene. CDR3 amino acids: CASSYRRTGPLEYNEQFF. For the CDR3, the DNA is TGTGCCAGCAGCTATCGCCGGACAGGGCCCCTGGAGTACAATGAGCAGTTCTTC.

The chain uses TRBV9 and TRBJ2-7, with D perhaps matching TRBD2 (6 bases). CDR3 length: 15 residues. V was clipped by 4 bases and J by 6 bases, with 20 bases between them. From germline, CDR1 is SGDLS and CDR2 YYNGEE. The CDR3 bases are TGTGCCAGCAGCCCTACTAGCAAAGGGTCGCTCGAGCAGTACTTC. It translates to CASSPTSKGSLEQYF.

The genes are TRBV18 and TRBJ2-1, with 10 bases that match TRBD2. Trimming removed 0 bases from V and 5 bases from J; junction bases left unmatched: 4. Germline assignment: CDR1 KGHSH and CDR2 LQKENI. The CDR3 runs to 16 residues. CDR3 sequence reads: CASSPPLAGAHNEQFF. Written as DNA, the CDR3 is TGTGCCAGCTCACCACCTCTAGCGGGGGCTCACAATGAGCAGTTCTTC.

The rearrangement links TRBV4-1 to TRBJ2-2; TRBD2 agrees at 9 bases. The ends lost 4 bases at V and 7 bases at J; junction bases unmatched: 16. CDR1 MGHRA and CDR2 YSYEKL come from the germline V gene. CDR3 size: 18 residues. The CDR3: CASSLGLAGEGSGGELFF. The CDR3 nucleotides are TGCGCCAGCAGCCTTGGGTTAGCGGGAGAGGGTTCGGGCGGGGAGCTGTTTTTT.

The rearrangement joins TRBV5-4 to TRBJ2-2; 9 bases map to TRBD2. The CDR3 is 16 amino acids. From germline, CDR1 is SGHNT and CDR2 YYREEE (reference sequence). The V gene end was trimmed by 0 bases and the J gene end by 3 bases; junction bases not matched to a gene: 3. CDR3 DNA: TGTGCCAGCAGCTTGGTTGTAGCGGGGGACACCGGGGAGCTGTTTTTT. As protein: CASSLVVAGDTGELFF.